These 26 T cell receptor beta chains were sequenced from one sample in a study of metastatic and nonmetastatic thyroid tumors (dated by TCRdb to 2018 to 2020). Library creation used PCR. The sample was run on an Illumina HiSeq 4000. TCRdb cleaned the public reads at Q25 with fastp, built clones with MiXCR and kept in-frame beta chains. The sample table holds more than 10,000 clones, of which 9% to 13% were seen once. Approximately 30% of the sample goes to the ten largest clones. No treatment had been received by any patient before thyroid surgery. Source material: blood. These receptors were collected from a female donor with papillary thyroid cancer or a benign thyroid nodule (not recorded which). Some clones in this sample may be carry-over from other donors' samples.

There are many counts of this clone. The rearrangement links TRBV11-2 to TRBJ1-6; a possible D gene is TRBD1 (5 bases). This CDR3 is built from 14 residues. The germline V gene encodes CDR1 SGHAT and CDR2 FQNNGV. V was pared by 5 bases and J by 10 bases, with 15 bases between. The CDR3 region is CASSPPGFSSPLHF. The DNA of the CDR3 is TGTGCCAGCAGCCCCCCAGGGTTTTCGTCACCCCTCCACTTT.

This clone was recorded many times. A much larger clone sits a single nucleotide away, making a read error possible. V gene TRBV4-2 combines with J gene TRBJ2-3, with TRBD2 identical over 7 bases. Germline CDR1 reads LGHNA; CDR2 reads YNFKEQ. The CDR3 loop spans 15 amino acids. This CDR3 reads CAGSQGRALTDTQYF. CDR3 DNA sequence: TGTGCCGGCAGCCAAGGGAGGGCGCTCACAGATACGCAGTATTTT.

CDR3 DNA sequence: TGCAGTGCTACGGACCGGGGCCTGCGCTCTGGAAACACCATATATTTT. It translates to CSATDRGLRSGNTIYF. The gene calls are TRBV20-1 and TRBJ1-3; D perhaps matches TRBD1 (5 bases). The V gene's germline CDR1 is DFQATT and CDR2 SNEGSKA (reference sequence). The CDR3 has 16 residues. The ends were cut back, 4 bases at V and 0 bases at J, with 16 bases in the middle.

This clone was found many times. The chain has TRBV7-9 and TRBJ2-7; 7 nucleotides line up with TRBD1. CDR3 length equals 11 residues. The V and J ends lost 5 bases and 6 bases, in that order; junction bases with no gene match: 1. Germline lookup yields CDR1 SEHNR and CDR2 FQNEAQ (reference sequence). CDR3 loop: CASSTGVEQYF. CDR3 sequence (DNA): TGTGCCAGCAGCACAGGGGTCGAGCAGTACTTC.

This clone was seen ten or more times. This rearrangement joins TRBV19 to TRBJ1-6; 12 positions agree with TRBD1. Germline V lookup: CDR1 LNHDA, CDR2 SQIVND (reference sequence). J was trimmed by 7 bases and V by 5 bases; bases with no gene match: 9. CDR3 length equals 17 residues. The CDR3 nucleotides read TGTGCCAGTAGTGCCCGGGACAGGGGGCTACGGAATTCACCCCTCCACTTT. As protein: CASSARDRGLRNSPLHF.

This clone came up many times. The J gene is TRBJ2-7, the V gene TRBV11-1; D gene uncertain. The CDR3 covers 11 residues. Looked up from germline, CDR1 is SGHAT and CDR2 is FQDESV (reference sequence). V lost 5 bases, J lost 2 bases, and 4 bases lay in between. CDR3 residues: CASSAAYEQYF. The CDR3 region has the DNA TGTGCCAGCAGCGCCGCCTACGAGCAGTACTTC.

Many counts were recorded for this clone. The chain employs TRBV4-2 and TRBJ2-1, with TRBD2 identical over 13 bases. Unmatched junction bases numbered 4, after V lost 3 bases and J lost 8 bases. CDR3 length equals 15 residues. Germline CDR1 and CDR2: LGHNA and YNFKEQ. The CDR3 DNA reads TGTGCCAGCAGCCAGACTAGCGGGGGGAGGGATGAGCAGTTCTTC. Translating it yields CASSQTSGGRDEQFF.

This clone was recorded at least ten times. This same CDR3 is encoded by further DNA sequences in the sample. The chain combines TRBV12-3 or TRBV12-4 with TRBJ2-1; perhaps TRBD1 as D (6 bases). This CDR3 comprises 15 residues. Trimming pared 3 bases from V and 1 base from J, leaving 10 bases between. CDR3 nucleotide sequence: TGTGCCAGCAGTTTCAGGGGCTATTCCTACAATGAGCAGTTCTTC. Protein sequence: CASSFRGYSYNEQFF.

This clone has ten or more counts. The chain links TRBV4-1 to TRBJ2-1; D call uncertain. Trimming took off 0 bases at V and 5 bases at J, with 14 bases between the two ends. The CDR3 has 16 amino acids. In germline, CDR1 is MGHRA, CDR2 YSYEKL. The CDR3 DNA sequence: TGCGCCAGCAGCCAAGATGTGACGGGCTTAAACAATGAGCAGTTCTTC. This gives the protein CASSQDVTGLNNEQFF.

In this sample, this clone turned up many times. The genes are TRBV3-1 and TRBJ2-7; 8 bases map to TRBD2. CDR1 is LGHDT, CDR2 YNNKEL, per germline (reference sequence). After removal of 4 bases from V and 3 bases from J, the junction contained 5 bases not matched to a gene. CDR3 length: 14 amino acids. The CDR3 reads CASSRSGRHYEQYF. The CDR3 DNA sequence: TGTGCCAGCAGCCGCAGCGGGAGACACTACGAGCAGTACTTC.

This clone was detected ten times or more. The chain is built from TRBV20-1 and TRBJ2-6, with D perhaps matching TRBD2 (5 bases). With 0 bases removed from V and 0 bases from J, the gap between germline ends came to 9 bases. The CDR3 contains 16 residues. In germline, CDR1 is DFQATT, CDR2 SNEGSKA (reference sequence). The CDR3 region is CSARDFRDSGANVLTF. In DNA, the CDR3 is TGCAGTGCTAGAGATTTCCGGGACTCTGGGGCCAACGTCCTGACTTTC.

The gene calls are TRBV3-1 and TRBJ2-3, with 11 bases identical to TRBD2. Trimming removed 4 bases from V and 9 bases from J; junction bases left unmatched: 12. Germline V CDR1 and CDR2: LGHDT, YNNKEL (reference sequence). This CDR3 comprises 16 residues. CDR3 region: CASSPEYSGRGGTQYF. The CDR3 DNA reads as TGTGCCAGCAGCCCCGAATATAGCGGGAGGGGCGGGACGCAGTATTTT.

In its sample, this clone was seen many times. The chain couples TRBV3-1 to TRBJ1-6; 9 nucleotides agree with TRBD1. V lost 4 bases to trimming and J lost 10 bases; unmatched junction nucleotides: 8. The germline gives CDR1 LGHDT, CDR2 YNNKEL (reference sequence). The CDR3 loop spans 15 amino acids. CDR3 in DNA: TGTGCCAGCAGCCCTCGGACGGGGACAGGGTCACCCCTCCACTTT. The encoded protein is CASSPRTGTGSPLHF. The complete variable domain, with remaining parts taken from reference TRBV3-1 and TRBJ1-6, reads DTAVSQTPKYLVTQMGNDKSIKCEQNLGHDTMYWYKQDSKKFLKIMFSYNNKELIINETVPNRFSPKSPDKAHLNLHINSLELGDSAVYFCASSPRTGTGSPLHFGNGTRLTVT.

By share, this clone counts as medium-sized. V gene TRBV6-1 combines with J gene TRBJ1-2, with TRBD1 matching over 7 bases. The CDR3 is 14 amino acids. The germline V gene encodes CDR1 MNHNS and CDR2 SASEGT. The ends lost 4 bases at V and 4 bases at J; junction bases unmatched: 6. CDR3 amino acids: CASSGWDSIYGYTF. The CDR3 nucleotides read TGTGCCAGCAGTGGATGGGACAGCATCTATGGCTACACCTTC.

Judged by abundance, this clone is medium-sized. V gene TRBV12-3 or TRBV12-4 combines with J gene TRBJ2-7, with 10 bases matching TRBD2. The CDR3 length is 14 residues. The V segment lost 5 bases and the J segment 3 bases; nucleotides outside the gene matches: 4. The CDR3 region is CASSPSGRVYEQYF. CDR3 nucleotides: TGTGCCAGCAGTCCTAGCGGGAGAGTCTACGAGCAGTACTTC.

With respect to this clone: Sequence at one end of the junction differs from germline and may be a read error. The chain employs TRBV2 and TRBJ1-2; D is ambiguous. From germline, CDR1 is SNHLY and CDR2 FYNNEI. This CDR3 region has 14 residues. The CDR3 loop is CASSELQAPYDYTF. CDR3 nucleotide sequence: TGTGCCAGCAGTGAACTTCAGGCCCCCTATGACTACACCTTC.

This clone was detected many times. V is TRBV6-2 or TRBV6-3 and J is TRBJ2-3; 9 nucleotides align to TRBD2. The CDR3 consists of 14 residues. V lost 7 bases and J lost 4; bases outside the gene matches: 6. Germline CDR1 reads MNHEY; CDR2 reads SVGEGT. In nucleotides, the CDR3 is TGTGCCAGCAAAGTAGCGGGAGATGCAGATACGCAGTATTTT. Translation: CASKVAGDADTQYF.

By sample fraction, this clone is medium-sized. The chain uses TRBV28 and TRBJ2-1; D possibly corresponds to TRBD2 (7 bases). The CDR3 covers 15 residues. V was shortened by 2 bases and J by 2 bases, with 10 bases between the two germline ends. The germline CDR1 and CDR2 sequences are MDHEN and SYDVKM. In DNA form, the CDR3 reads TGTGCCAGCAGTTTAGGCGGGGGCACCTACAATGAGCAGTTCTTC. Amino acids: CASSLGGGTYNEQFF.

This clone was recorded many times. This sequence joins TRBV7-9 and TRBJ2-5; unclear D gene. The CDR3 has 15 residues. With 1 base removed from V and 0 bases from J, the gap between germline ends came to 9 bases. Germline V gives CDR1 SEHNR, CDR2 FQNEAQ (reference sequence). The CDR3 nucleotides read TGTGCCAGCAGCTTAGATGGAACATACCAAGAGACCCAGTACTTC. Residues: CASSLDGTYQETQYF.

This clone showed up many times. The chain carries TRBV20-1 and TRBJ2-1; the match to TRBD2 covers 9 bases. The CDR3 has 15 residues. Germline CDR1 reads DFQATT; CDR2 reads SNEGSKA (reference sequence). Trimming cost V 5 bases and J 2 bases; bases outside gene matches: 7. CDR3 bases: TGCAGTGCTGGGGAGCGGGGGGCGCCCTACAATGAGCAGTTCTTC. It codes for CSAGERGAPYNEQFF.

This clone was picked up many times. J is TRBJ2-4 and V is TRBV20-1; no firm D call. Between the trimmed V and J ends, which lost 2 bases and 8 bases, there was a span of 7 bases. CDR1 and CDR2 (germline): DFQATT, SNEGSKA (reference sequence). The CDR3 covers 11 residues. CDR3: CSARTYDIQYF. The CDR3 nucleotides are TGCAGTGCTAGAACCTACGACATTCAGTACTTC.

This clone is medium-sized within its sample. The DNA of the CDR3 is TGTGCCAGCAGTGAATGGGGGCAGGGTGAGCAGCCCCAGCATTTT. Its protein is CASSEWGQGEQPQHF. This chain joins TRBV6-1 and TRBJ1-5, with a tentative D call TRBD1 (6 bases). Germline loops: CDR1 MNHNS, CDR2 SASEGT. The V end was cut by 2 bases, the J end by 7 bases, with 15 bases between. The CDR3 runs 15 residues.

This clone was observed many times. The rearrangement uses TRBV25-1 and TRBJ1-5; D is undetermined. The CDR3 has 13 residues. The V and J ends lost 9 bases and 7 bases respectively, with 16 bases between them. CDR1 MGHDK and CDR2 SYGVNS come from the germline V gene. The CDR3 nucleotides are TGTGCCAGTGGAGGTGGGGATGAGCAGCCCCAGCATTTT. This gives the protein CASGGGDEQPQHF. The full variable domain, completed using reference TRBV25-1 and TRBJ1-5, is EADIYQTPRYLVIGTGKKITLECSQTMGHDKMYWYQQDPGMELHLIHYSYGVNSTEKGDLSSESTVSRIRTEHFPLTLESARPSHTSQYLCASGGGDEQPQHFGDGTRLSIL.

This clone was counted ten times or more. V and J are TRBV5-1 and TRBJ2-5; TRBD2 matches 16 bases. The CDR3 runs 14 residues. Germline trimming cut 4 bases from V and 9 bases from J; bases unmatched to any gene: 3. Germline V gives CDR1 SGHRS, CDR2 YFSETQ. The CDR3, as DNA: TGCGCCAGCAGCCCCGGGACTAGCGGGGGGGCCCAGTACTTC. Translating it yields CASSPGTSGGAQYF.

The sample holds many counts of this clone. This rearrangement joins TRBV20-1 to TRBJ2-1, with 8 bases identical to TRBD2. The V gene's germline CDR1 is DFQATT and CDR2 SNEGSKA (reference sequence). V lost 6 bases and J lost 2; bases outside the gene matches: 9. The CDR3 has 15 amino acids. CDR3 DNA sequence: TGCAGTGCCTTTAGTCTCGGGGGGGCCTACAATGAGCAGTTCTTC. Translated: CSAFSLGGAYNEQFF.

This clone was counted ten times or more. This chain uses TRBV9 with TRBJ2-3, with TRBD2 as a possible D gene (6 bases). CDR3 length equals 16 residues. The germline V gene encodes CDR1 SGDLS and CDR2 YYNGEE. Between the trimmed V and J ends, which lost 0 bases and 2 bases, there was a span of 13 bases. The CDR3 nucleotides read TGTGCCAGCAGCGTAGAATCGGGGGAATACACAGATACGCAGTATTTT. Amino acid sequence: CASSVESGEYTDTQYF.